This TCR beta chain was documented in a study of T cell repertoires in cytomegalovirus infection. TCRdb reanalysed the reads using MiXCR and keeps one entry per CDR3 protein. This sample has some 270,000 distinct CDR3 sequences; about 15% occur once, and the top ten carry approximately 44%. Whole-study findings and limits: Of the TCR beta families, the public ones yielded a cumulative frequency that identified carriers of CMV plus the relevant HLA.

This CDR3 region has 16 residues. From germline, CDR1 is SGHDN and CDR2 FVKESK. Between the trimmed V and J ends, which lost 4 bases and 4 bases, there was a span of 19 bases. Concerning this clonotype itself: Its target is not known. A much larger clone sits a single nucleotide away, making a read error possible.

Sequencing input: CD8+ T cells from PBMCs. This clonotype originated in a human donor in good health (CMV status not recorded). Some clones in this sample may be carry-over from other donors' samples. This sequence joins TRBV14 and TRBJ1-2; D not certain. DNA of the CDR3: TGTGCCAGCAGCCCCTTCATCAAGGTCACTTCCTATGGCTACACCTTC. It yields the protein CASSPFIKVTSYGYTF. The entire variable domain, with the rest obtained from reference TRBV14 and TRBJ1-2, is as follows: EAGVTQFPSHSVIEKGQTVTLRCDPISGHDNLYWYRRVMGKEIKFLLHFVKESKQDESGMPNNRFLAERTGGTYSTLKVQPAELEDSGVYFCASSPFIKVTSYGYTFGSGTRLTVV.